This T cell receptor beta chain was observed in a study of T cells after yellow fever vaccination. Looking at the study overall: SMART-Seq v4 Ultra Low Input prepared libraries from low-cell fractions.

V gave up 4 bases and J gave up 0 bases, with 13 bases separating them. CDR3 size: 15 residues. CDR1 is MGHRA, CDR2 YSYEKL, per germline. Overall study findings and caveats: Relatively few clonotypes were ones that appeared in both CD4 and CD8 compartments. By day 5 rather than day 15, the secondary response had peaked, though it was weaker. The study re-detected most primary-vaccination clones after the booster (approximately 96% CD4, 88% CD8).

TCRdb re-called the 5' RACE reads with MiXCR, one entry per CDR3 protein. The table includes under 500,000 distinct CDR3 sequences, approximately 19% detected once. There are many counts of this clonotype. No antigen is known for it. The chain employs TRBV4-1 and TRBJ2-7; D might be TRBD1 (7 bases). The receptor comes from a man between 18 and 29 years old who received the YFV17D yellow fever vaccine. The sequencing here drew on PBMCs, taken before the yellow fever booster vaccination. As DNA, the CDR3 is TGCGCCAGCAGCCTCAGGGGGGAAAGCTCCTACGAGCAGTACTTC. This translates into CASSLRGESSYEQYF.